The TCR beta chain under discussion was sequenced for a study of human T cells and chemical hapten exposure. Whole-study context: Donors were sensitized with 2% DPC on the upper inner arm.

Notes on this clonotype: Its antigen remains unknown.

This CDR3 comprises 14 residues. Germline CDR1 and CDR2: DFQATT and SNEGSKA (reference sequence). The V gene end was trimmed by 4 bases and the J gene end by 3 bases; junction bases not matched to a gene: 7. Stated time point: patch test 2, 6 weeks after DPC sensitization. As for treatment: therapeutic diphenylcyclopropenone sensitization with weekly scalp DPC. Each patch test followed a blood draw. Every donor had alopecia and was 18 to 70 years old; all were suitable for DPC. Using its own MiXCR run on the RACE reads, TCRdb lists one record per CDR3 protein. The data contain about 70,000 distinct CDR3 sequences, 7.5% to 9.5% of them singletons. Findings and caveats of the study: Compared with pre-sensitization or healthy control sets, expanded TCRs clustered more.

The chain has TRBV20-1 and TRBJ1-1, with 8 nucleotides matching TRBD1. The clonotype comes from a woman aged 45-65 years with alopecia areata. Some clones in this sample may be carry-over from other donors' samples. The material was whole blood, obtained in connection with sensitization to the hapten diphenylcyclopropenone (DPC). CDR3 loop: CSATTGQGDTEAFF. The CDR3 nucleotides are TGCAGTGCTACCACCGGACAGGGCGACACTGAAGCTTTCTTT.